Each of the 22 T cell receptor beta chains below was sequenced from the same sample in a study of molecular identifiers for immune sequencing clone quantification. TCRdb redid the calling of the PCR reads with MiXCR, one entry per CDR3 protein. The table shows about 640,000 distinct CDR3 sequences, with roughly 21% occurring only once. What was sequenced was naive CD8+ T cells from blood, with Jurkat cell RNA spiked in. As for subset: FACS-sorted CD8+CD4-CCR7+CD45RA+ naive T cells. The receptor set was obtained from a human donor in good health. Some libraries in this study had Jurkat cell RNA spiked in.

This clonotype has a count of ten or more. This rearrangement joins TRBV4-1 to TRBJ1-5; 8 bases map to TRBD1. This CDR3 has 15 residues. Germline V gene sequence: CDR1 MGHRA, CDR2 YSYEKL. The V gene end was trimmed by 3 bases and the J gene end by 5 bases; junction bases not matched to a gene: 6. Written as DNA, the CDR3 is TGCGCCAGCAGCCACCGGACAGGGTTGGATCAGCCCCAGCATTTT. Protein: CASSHRTGLDQPQHF.

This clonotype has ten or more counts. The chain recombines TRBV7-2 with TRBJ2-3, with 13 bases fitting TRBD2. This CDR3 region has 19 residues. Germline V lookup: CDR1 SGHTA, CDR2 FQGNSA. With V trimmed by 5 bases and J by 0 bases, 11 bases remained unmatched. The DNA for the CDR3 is TGTGCCAGCAGCCTTCCCAGGACTAGCGGGGGCTCTAGCACAGATACGCAGTATTTT. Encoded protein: CASSLPRTSGGSSTDTQYF. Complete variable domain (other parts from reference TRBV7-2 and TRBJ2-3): GAGVSQSPSNKVTEKGKDVELRCDPISGHTALYWYRQSLGQGLEFLIYFQGNSAPDKSGLPSDRFSAERTGGSVSTLTIQRTQQEDSAVYLCASSLPRTSGGSSTDTQYFGPGTRLTVL.

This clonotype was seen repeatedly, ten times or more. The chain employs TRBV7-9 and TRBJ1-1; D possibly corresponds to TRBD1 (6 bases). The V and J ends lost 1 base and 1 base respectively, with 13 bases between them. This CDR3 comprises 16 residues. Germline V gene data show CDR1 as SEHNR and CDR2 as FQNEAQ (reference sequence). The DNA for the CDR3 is TGTGCCAGCAGCTTAGGACAAGGGGGGAAGAACACTGAAGCTTTCTTT. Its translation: CASSLGQGGKNTEAFF.

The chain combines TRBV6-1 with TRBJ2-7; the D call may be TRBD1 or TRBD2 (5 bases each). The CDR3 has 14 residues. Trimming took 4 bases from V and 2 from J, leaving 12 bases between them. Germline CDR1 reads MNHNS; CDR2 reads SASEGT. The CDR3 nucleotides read TGTGCCAGCAGTGGAAAAGAGGGGACCTACGAGCAGTACTTC. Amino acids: CASSGKEGTYEQYF.

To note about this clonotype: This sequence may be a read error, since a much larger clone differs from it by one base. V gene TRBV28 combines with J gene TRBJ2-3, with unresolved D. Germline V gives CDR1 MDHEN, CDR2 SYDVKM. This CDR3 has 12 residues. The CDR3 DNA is TGTGCCGGCAGTTTGGACGTAGATACGCAGTATTTT. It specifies CAGSLDVDTQYF.

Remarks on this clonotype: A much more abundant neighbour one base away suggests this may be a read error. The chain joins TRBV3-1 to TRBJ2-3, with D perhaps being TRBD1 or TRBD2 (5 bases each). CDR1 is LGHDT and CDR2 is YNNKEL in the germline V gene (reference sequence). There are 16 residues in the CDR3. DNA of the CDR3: TGTGCCGGCAGCCAAGTTGGGGGACCAAGCACAGATACGCAGTATTTT. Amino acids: CAGSQVGGPSTDTQYF.

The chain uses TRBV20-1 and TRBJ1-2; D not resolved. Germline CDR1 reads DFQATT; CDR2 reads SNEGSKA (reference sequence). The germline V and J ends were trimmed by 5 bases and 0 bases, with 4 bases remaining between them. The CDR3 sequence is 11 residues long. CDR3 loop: CSAQTNYGYTF. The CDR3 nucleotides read TGCAGTGCTCAGACTAACTATGGCTACACCTTC.

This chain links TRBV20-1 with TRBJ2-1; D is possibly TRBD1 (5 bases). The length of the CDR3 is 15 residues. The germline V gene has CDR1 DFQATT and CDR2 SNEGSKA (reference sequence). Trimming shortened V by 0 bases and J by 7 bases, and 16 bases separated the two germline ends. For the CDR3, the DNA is TGCAGTGCTAGAGATCTGGCAGACAGCTGGAATGAGCAGTTCTTC. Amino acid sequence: CSARDLADSWNEQFF.

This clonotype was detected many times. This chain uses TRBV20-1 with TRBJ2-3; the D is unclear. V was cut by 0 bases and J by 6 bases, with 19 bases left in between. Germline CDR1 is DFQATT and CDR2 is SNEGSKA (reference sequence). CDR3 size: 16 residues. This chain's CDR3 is CSARDLASTRMDTQYF. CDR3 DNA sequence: TGCAGTGCTAGAGATTTGGCATCGACGAGAATGGATACGCAGTATTTT.

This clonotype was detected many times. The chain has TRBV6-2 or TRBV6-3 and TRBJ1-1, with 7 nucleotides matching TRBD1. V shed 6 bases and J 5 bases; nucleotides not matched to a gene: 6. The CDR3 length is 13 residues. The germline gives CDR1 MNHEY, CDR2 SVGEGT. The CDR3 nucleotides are TGTGCCAGCAGAATAACAGGGGTGACTGAAGCTTTCTTT. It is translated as CASRITGVTEAFF.

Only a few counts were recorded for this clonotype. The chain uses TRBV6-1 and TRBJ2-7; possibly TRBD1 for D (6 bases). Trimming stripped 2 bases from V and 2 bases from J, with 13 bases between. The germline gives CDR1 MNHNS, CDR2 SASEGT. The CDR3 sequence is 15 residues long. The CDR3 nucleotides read TGTGCCAGCAGTGAACTGGACAGCGGACCCTACGAGCAGTACTTC. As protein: CASSELDSGPYEQYF.

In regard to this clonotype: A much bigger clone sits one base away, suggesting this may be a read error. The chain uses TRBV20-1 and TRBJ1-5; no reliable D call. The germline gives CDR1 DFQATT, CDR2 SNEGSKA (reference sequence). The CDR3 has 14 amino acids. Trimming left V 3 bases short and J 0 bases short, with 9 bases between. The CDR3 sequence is CSARTRISNQPQHF. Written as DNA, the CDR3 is TGCAGTGCTAGGACAAGGATTAGCAATCAGCCCCAGCATTTT.

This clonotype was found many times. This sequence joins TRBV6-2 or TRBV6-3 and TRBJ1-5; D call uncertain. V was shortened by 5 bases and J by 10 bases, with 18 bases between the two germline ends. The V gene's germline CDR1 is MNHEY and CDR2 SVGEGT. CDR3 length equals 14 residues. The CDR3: CASSPISGAFPQHF. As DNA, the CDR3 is TGTGCCAGCAGTCCCATCTCAGGCGCCTTTCCCCAGCATTTT.

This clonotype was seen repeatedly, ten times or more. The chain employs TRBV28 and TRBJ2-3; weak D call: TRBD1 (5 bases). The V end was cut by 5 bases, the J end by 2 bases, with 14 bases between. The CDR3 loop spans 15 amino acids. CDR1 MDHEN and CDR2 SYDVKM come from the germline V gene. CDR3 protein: CASSTQGPSTDTQYF. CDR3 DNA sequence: TGTGCCAGCAGTACCCAGGGCCCCTCCACAGATACGCAGTATTTT. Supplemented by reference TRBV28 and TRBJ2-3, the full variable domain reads DVKVTQSSRYLVKRTGEKVFLECVQDMDHENMFWYRQDPGLGLRLIYFSYDVKMKEKGDIPEGYSVSREKKERFSLILESASTNQTSMYLCASSTQGPSTDTQYFGPGTRLTVL.

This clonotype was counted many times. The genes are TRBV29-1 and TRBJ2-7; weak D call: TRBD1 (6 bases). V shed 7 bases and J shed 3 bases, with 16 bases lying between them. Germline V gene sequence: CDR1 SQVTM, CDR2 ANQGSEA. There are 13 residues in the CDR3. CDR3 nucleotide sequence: TGCAGCGGCACACAGGGTTTGGGCTACGAGCAGTACTTC. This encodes CSGTQGLGYEQYF.

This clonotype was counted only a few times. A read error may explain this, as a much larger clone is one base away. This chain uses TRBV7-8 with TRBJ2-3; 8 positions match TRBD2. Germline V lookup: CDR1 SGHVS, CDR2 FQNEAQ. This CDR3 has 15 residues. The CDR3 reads CASSLLRGDTDTRYF. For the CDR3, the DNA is TGTGCCAGCAGCTTACTGCGGGGGGACACAGATACGCGGTATTTT.

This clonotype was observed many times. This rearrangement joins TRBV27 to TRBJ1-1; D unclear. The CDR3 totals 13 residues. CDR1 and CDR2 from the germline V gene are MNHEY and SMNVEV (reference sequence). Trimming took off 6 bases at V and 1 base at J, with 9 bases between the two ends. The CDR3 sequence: CASREQENTEAFF. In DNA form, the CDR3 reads TGTGCCAGCAGGGAGCAGGAGAACACTGAAGCTTTCTTT.

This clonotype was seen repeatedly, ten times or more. The CDR3: CASSTTGANVLTF. The CDR3 coding sequence is TGTGCCAGTAGTACGACGGGGGCCAACGTCCTGACTTTC. The chain couples TRBV19 to TRBJ2-6; D is unclear. The germline V gene encodes CDR1 LNHDA and CDR2 SQIVND (reference sequence). This CDR3 is built from 13 residues. V was clipped by 4 bases and J by 4 bases, with 5 bases between them.

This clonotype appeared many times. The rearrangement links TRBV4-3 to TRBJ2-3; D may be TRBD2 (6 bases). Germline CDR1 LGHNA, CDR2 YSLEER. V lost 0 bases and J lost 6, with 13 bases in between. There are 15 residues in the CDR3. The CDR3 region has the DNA TGCGCCAGCAGCCAAGATCGGTCTAGCGCGGATACGCAGTATTTT. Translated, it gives CASSQDRSSADTQYF.

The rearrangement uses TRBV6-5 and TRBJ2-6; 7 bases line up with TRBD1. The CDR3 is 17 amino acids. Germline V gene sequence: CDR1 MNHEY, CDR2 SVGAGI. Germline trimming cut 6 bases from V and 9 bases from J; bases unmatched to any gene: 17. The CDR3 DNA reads TGTGCCAGCAGCTCTCATCCGGAACAGGGGAACCACAACGTCCTGACTTTC. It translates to CASSSHPEQGNHNVLTF.

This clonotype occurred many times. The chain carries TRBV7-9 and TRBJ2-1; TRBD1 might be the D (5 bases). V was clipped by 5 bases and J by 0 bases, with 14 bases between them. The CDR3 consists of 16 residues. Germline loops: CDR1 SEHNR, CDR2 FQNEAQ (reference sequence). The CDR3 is CASSPTGLSSYNEQFF. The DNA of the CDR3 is TGTGCCAGCAGCCCAACAGGATTGAGCTCCTACAATGAGCAGTTCTTC.

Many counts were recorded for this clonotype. The CDR3 sequence: CASSTAKVNNEKLFF. Here the CDR3 DNA reads TGTGCCAGCAGCACCGCGAAGGTTAATAATGAAAAACTGTTTTTT. The chain carries TRBV12-3 or TRBV12-4 and TRBJ1-4, with D unresolved. Trimming removed 6 bases at V and 4 bases at J, with 15 bases between. This CDR3 spans 15 amino acids.